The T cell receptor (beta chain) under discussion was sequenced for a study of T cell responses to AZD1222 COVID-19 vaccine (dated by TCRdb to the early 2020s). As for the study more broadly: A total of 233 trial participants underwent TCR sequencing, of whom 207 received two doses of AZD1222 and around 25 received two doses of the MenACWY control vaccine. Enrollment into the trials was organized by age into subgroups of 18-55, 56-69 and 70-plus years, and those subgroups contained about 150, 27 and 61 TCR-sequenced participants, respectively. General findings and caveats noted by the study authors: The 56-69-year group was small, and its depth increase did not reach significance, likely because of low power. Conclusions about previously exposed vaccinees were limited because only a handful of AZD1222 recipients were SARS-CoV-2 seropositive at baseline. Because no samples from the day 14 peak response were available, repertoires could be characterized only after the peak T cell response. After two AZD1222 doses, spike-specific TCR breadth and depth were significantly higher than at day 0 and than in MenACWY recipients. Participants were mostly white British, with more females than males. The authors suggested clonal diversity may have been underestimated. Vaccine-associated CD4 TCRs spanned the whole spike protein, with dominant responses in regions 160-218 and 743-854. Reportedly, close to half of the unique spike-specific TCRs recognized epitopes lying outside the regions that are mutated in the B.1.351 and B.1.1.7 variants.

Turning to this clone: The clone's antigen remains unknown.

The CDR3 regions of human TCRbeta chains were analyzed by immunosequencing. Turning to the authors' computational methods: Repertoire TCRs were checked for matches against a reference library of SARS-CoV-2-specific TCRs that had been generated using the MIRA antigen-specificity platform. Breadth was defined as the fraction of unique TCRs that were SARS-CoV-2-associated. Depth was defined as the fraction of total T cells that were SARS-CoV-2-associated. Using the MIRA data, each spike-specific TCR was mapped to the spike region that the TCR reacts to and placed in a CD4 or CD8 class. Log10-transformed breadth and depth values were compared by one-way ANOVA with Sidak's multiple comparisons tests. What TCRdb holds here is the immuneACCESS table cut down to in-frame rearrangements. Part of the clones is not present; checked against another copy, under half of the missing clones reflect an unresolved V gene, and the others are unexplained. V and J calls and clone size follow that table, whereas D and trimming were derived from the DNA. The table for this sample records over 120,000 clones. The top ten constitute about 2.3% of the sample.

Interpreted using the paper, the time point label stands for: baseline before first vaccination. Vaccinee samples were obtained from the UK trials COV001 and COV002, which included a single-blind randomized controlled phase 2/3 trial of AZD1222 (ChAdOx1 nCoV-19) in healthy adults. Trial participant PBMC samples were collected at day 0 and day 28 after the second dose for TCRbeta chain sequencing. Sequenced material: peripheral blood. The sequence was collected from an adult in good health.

In nucleotides, the sequence is TGTGCCAGCAGGCTAGGGGGGGGGACTGAAGCTTTCTTT. It encodes CASRLGGGTEAFF. The chain is assembled from TRBV6-5 and TRBJ1-1; the D gene is perhaps TRBD1, from 6 matching bases. The trim is 6 bases for V and 5 bases for J, with a gap of 13 bases between the germline ends. Spanning cysteine to phenylalanine, the CDR3 consists of 13 amino acids. Only the CDR3 DNA is retained, 39 bases long and in frame from the first base. Taken from the germline V gene, the CDR1 and CDR2 loops are MNHEY and SVGAGI.